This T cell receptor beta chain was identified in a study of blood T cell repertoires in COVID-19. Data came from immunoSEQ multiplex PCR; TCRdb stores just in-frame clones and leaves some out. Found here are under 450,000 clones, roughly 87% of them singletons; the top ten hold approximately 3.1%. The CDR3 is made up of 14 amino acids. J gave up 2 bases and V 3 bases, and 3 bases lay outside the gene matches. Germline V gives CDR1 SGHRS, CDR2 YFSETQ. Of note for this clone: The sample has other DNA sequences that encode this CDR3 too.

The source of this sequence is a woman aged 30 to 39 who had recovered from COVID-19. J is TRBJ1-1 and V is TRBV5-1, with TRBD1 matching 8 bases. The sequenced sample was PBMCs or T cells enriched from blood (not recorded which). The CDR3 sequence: CASSSGQGNTEAFF. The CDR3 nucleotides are TGCGCCAGCAGCTCCGGACAGGGTAACACTGAAGCTTTCTTT.